This T cell receptor beta chain was profiled in a study of blood T cell repertoires in COVID-19. As for the study in general: Sources were T cells, B-cell-depleted T cells, or PBMCs; the material itself was cDNA or gDNA.

Germline V gene lookup returns CDR1 MNHEY and CDR2 SMNVEV (reference sequence). V dropped 11 bases and J dropped 0 bases, with 14 bases sitting between them. The CDR3 spans 13 residues. Method: immunoSEQ multiplex PCR; TCRdb's copy keeps in-frame clones and lacks some. The sample has 11,000 to 15,000 clones; about 83% are singletons. What was sequenced was peripheral blood. This rearrangement joins TRBV27 to TRBJ2-7; no clear D gene. The clonotype comes from a man between 45 and 60 years old with active COVID-19. As DNA, the CDR3 is TGTGCCGCGGCCATTGGCCGCTCCTACGAGCAGTACTTC. This sequence encodes CAAAIGRSYEQYF.